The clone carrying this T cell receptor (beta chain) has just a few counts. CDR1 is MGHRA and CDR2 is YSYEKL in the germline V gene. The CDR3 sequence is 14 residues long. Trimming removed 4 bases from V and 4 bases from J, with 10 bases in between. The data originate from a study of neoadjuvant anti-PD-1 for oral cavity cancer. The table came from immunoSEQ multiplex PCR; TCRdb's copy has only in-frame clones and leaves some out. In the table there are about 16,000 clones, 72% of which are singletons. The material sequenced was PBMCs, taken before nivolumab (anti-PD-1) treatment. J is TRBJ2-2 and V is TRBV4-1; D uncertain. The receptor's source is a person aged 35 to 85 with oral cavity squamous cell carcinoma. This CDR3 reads CASSPTGVTGELFF. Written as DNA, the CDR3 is TGCGCCAGCAGCCCAACTGGAGTCACCGGGGAGCTGTTTTTT.